A single sample gave rise to the 32 T cell receptor beta chains below, sequenced in a study of shared clonotypes between healthy human individuals. Method: immunoSEQ multiplex PCR; TCRdb's copy keeps in-frame clones and lacks some. The repertoire holds millions of clones, with 85% to 95% as singletons. The sequencing sample was made of naive CD4+ T cells sorted from blood. Described subset: CD45RA+ positively selected. These receptors all come from a man younger than 35 in good health.

The chain recombines TRBV5-1 with TRBJ1-2; no firm D call. The V end lost 4 bases, the J end lost 0 bases, and 13 bases lay between the germline ends. CDR3 length: 15 residues. Germline values: CDR1 SGHRS, CDR2 YFSETQ. DNA of the CDR3: TGCGCCAGCAGCCCCGGGTCGATGGCTAACTATGGCTACACCTTC. This translates into CASSPGSMANYGYTF.

The chain recombines TRBV7-2 with TRBJ1-5; D not certain. The CDR3 length is 13 residues. V was shortened by 5 bases and J by 3 bases, with 8 bases between the two germline ends. CDR1 and CDR2 (germline): SGHTA, FQGNSA. DNA for the CDR3: TGTGCCAGCAGCCCGGACCTCAATCAGCCCCAGCATTTT. As protein: CASSPDLNQPQHF.

The chain uses TRBV29-1 and TRBJ1-2; 7 nucleotides match TRBD1. CDR1 and CDR2 (germline): SQVTM, ANQGSEA. The CDR3 loop spans 13 amino acids. V shed 2 bases and J 8 bases; nucleotides not matched to a gene: 8. The CDR3 DNA sequence: TGCAGCGTTGAAAACCCAGGGGGGAGAGGCTACACCTTC. Protein: CSVENPGGRGYTF. The full variable domain, with the rest looked up from reference TRBV29-1 and TRBJ1-2, is SAVISQKPSRDICQRGTSLTIQCQVDSQVTMMFWYRQQPGQSLTLIATANQGSEATYESGFVIDKFPISRPNLTFSTLTVSNMSPEDSSIYLCSVENPGGRGYTFGSGTRLTVV.

The chain combines TRBV30 with TRBJ1-6, with a tentative D call TRBD1 (5 bases). Germline-derived CDR1 and CDR2 are GTSNPN and SVGIG (reference sequence). Trimming took 7 bases from V and 5 from J, leaving 12 bases between them. The length of the CDR3 is 13 residues. CDR3 sequence (DNA): TGTGCCTCGGGGGAATACGATAATTCACCCCTCCACTTT. Its protein product is CASGEYDNSPLHF.

This clone was detected only once. This chain connects TRBV5-4 to TRBJ2-3; 12 bases are shared with TRBD2. This CDR3 has 16 residues. Trimming at V came to 0 bases and at J to 5 bases, leaving 4 bases not matched to a gene. CDR1 and CDR2 (germline): SGHNT, YYREEE (reference sequence). The CDR3 region has the DNA TGTGCCAGCAGCTTGGGACTAGCGGGAGTACAAGATACGCAGTATTTT. This sequence encodes CASSLGLAGVQDTQYF.

The chain recombines TRBV7-3 with TRBJ1-6; D is ambiguous. The V gene's germline CDR1 is SGHTA and CDR2 FQGTGA. The CDR3 totals 13 residues. Trimming took off 10 bases at V and 8 bases at J, with 15 bases between the two ends. This CDR3 reads CATALTGYSPLHF. CDR3 bases: TGTGCCACGGCCCTAACTGGTTATTCACCCCTCCACTTT.

The chain carries TRBV15 and TRBJ1-2; maybe TRBD1 (5 bases). CDR1 and CDR2 from the germline V gene are LNHNV and YYDKDF (reference sequence). The CDR3 length is 15 residues. The V end lost 1 base, the J end lost 8 bases, and 17 bases lay between the germline ends. This CDR3 reads CATSRGQEGHAGYTF. In DNA form, the CDR3 reads TGTGCCACCAGCAGAGGTCAAGAGGGGCATGCGGGCTACACCTTC.

The V gene is TRBV28, the J gene TRBJ2-1, with D tentatively TRBD1 or TRBD2 (7 bases each). The V gene's germline CDR1 is MDHEN and CDR2 SYDVKM. This CDR3 has 17 residues. Trimming removed 6 bases at V and 4 bases at J, with 22 bases between. CDR3 DNA: TGTGCCAGCAGCCGACAGGGTCTAGCGGATCGTTACAATGAGCAGTTCTTC. Translating gives CASSRQGLADRYNEQFF.

CDR3 amino acids: CASSLEHRELFF. In DNA form, the CDR3 reads TGTGCCAGCAGCTTAGAGCACAGGGAACTGTTTTTT. The V gene is TRBV7-9, the J gene TRBJ1-4; the D gene is possibly TRBD1 (6 bases). The CDR3 contains 12 residues. The V end was cut by 1 base, the J end by 12 bases, with 9 bases between. Germline-derived CDR1 and CDR2 are SEHNR and FQNEAQ (reference sequence).

V is TRBV4-1 and J is TRBJ2-7; 11 nucleotides match TRBD1. The germline V gene encodes CDR1 MGHRA and CDR2 YSYEKL. The CDR3 consists of 16 residues. The junction had 9 bases not matched to a gene; V was cut back by 4 bases and J by 4 bases. The CDR3 DNA reads as TGCGCCAGCAGCCTTATGGACAGGGGGCAAAGGTACGAGCAGTACTTC. Its translation: CASSLMDRGQRYEQYF.

The V gene is TRBV7-2, the J gene TRBJ2-3; D possibly corresponds to TRBD2 (6 bases). This CDR3 region has 15 residues. Trimming left V 6 bases short and J 0 bases short, with 13 bases between. Per germline, CDR1 SGHTA and CDR2 FQGNSA. The CDR3 region is CASRFKSGSTDTQYF. CDR3 coding DNA: TGTGCCAGCAGATTTAAGAGCGGGAGCACAGATACGCAGTATTTT.

V and J are TRBV30 and TRBJ2-3; D is undetermined. The CDR3 totals 11 residues. Trimming removed 2 bases from V and 2 bases from J, with 2 bases in between. CDR1 GTSNPN and CDR2 SVGIG come from the germline V gene (reference sequence). In DNA form, the CDR3 reads TGTGCCTGGAGTTTCACAGATACGCAGTATTTT. Residues: CAWSFTDTQYF.

The rearrangement links TRBV5-1 to TRBJ2-5; 7 bases line up with TRBD1. This CDR3 has 14 residues. Germline loops: CDR1 SGHRS, CDR2 YFSETQ. The V segment lost 6 bases and the J segment 2 bases; nucleotides outside the gene matches: 7. The CDR3 sequence is CASKLGTAQETQYF. The CDR3 DNA is TGCGCCAGCAAATTGGGGACAGCTCAAGAGACCCAGTACTTC.

This clone is a singleton in its sample. The V gene is TRBV18, the J gene TRBJ1-5; D ambiguous. V was trimmed by 0 bases and J by 5 bases, leaving 14 bases between them. This CDR3 region has 16 residues. Germline V lookup: CDR1 KGHSH, CDR2 LQKENI. The CDR3 nucleotides read TGTGCCAGCTCACCACCTTCAGGCGGCCCCGATCAGCCCCAGCATTTT. Protein: CASSPPSGGPDQPQHF. Together with reference TRBV18 and TRBJ1-5, the CDR3 gives the full variable domain: NAGVMQNPRHLVRRRGQEARLRCSPMKGHSHVYWYRQLPEEGLKFMVYLQKENIIDESGMPKERFSAEFPKEGPSILRIQQVVRGDSAAYFCASSPPSGGPDQPQHFGDGTRLSIL.

The genes are TRBV7-9 and TRBJ2-3; TRBD1 aligns across 11 bases. The junction had 6 bases not matched to a gene; V was cut back by 5 bases and J by 2 bases. CDR3 length: 16 amino acids. Germline CDR1 reads SEHNR; CDR2 reads FQNEAQ (reference sequence). In nucleotides, the CDR3 is TGTGCCAGCAGCGTGCTAGGACAGGGGGCCACAGATACGCAGTATTTT. Translating gives CASSVLGQGATDTQYF.

On this clone: The same CDR3 arises from other DNA sequences in this sample as well. V and J are TRBV19 and TRBJ1-1; D remains ambiguous. Germline CDR1 and CDR2: LNHDA and SQIVND (reference sequence). This CDR3 has 14 amino acids. Trimming left V 2 bases short and J 0 bases short, with 7 bases between. CDR3 residues: CASSIQAMNTEAFF. The DNA of the CDR3 is TGTGCCAGTAGTATACAGGCCATGAACACTGAAGCTTTCTTT.

This chain joins TRBV7-9 and TRBJ2-2; D gene ambiguous. Looked up from germline, CDR1 is SEHNR and CDR2 is FQNEAQ (reference sequence). Trimming cost V 0 bases and J 5 bases, with 7 bases left between them. This CDR3 is 14 amino acids long. Written as DNA, the CDR3 is TGTGCCAGCAGCTTAGCCCTTAGTACCGGGGAGCTGTTTTTT. It specifies CASSLALSTGELFF.

This clone is a singleton in its sample. The V gene is TRBV7-2, the J gene TRBJ1-6; 9 bases are a match to TRBD1. The J segment lost 6 bases and the V segment lost 4 bases, leaving 7 bases of the junction unmatched. This CDR3 region has 16 residues. In germline, CDR1 is SGHTA, CDR2 FQGNSA. CDR3 sequence (DNA): TGTGCCAGCAGCTCTACCTACAGGGGGCTTAATTCACCCCTCCACTTT. Residues: CASSSTYRGLNSPLHF.

The chain couples TRBV6-1 to TRBJ2-7; D could derive from TRBD1 or TRBD2 (5 bases each). CDR1 and CDR2 (germline): MNHNS, SASEGT. V lost 1 base and J lost 7, with 17 bases in between. CDR3 length equals 15 residues. The CDR3 coding sequence is TGTGCCAGCAGTGAAGTCTCGTTAGGGGAGTGGGAGCAGTACTTC. Its translation is CASSEVSLGEWEQYF.

On this clone: Different DNA sequences within this sample yield the same CDR3. This chain uses TRBV5-4 with TRBJ1-2; 7 nucleotides line up with TRBD1. Trimming took 4 bases from V and 2 from J; bases not matched to a gene: 2. This CDR3 region has 13 residues. Per germline, CDR1 SGHNT and CDR2 YYREEE (reference sequence). The CDR3 reads CASSPTGNYGYTF. DNA for the CDR3: TGTGCCAGCAGCCCGACAGGGAACTATGGCTACACCTTC.

The rearrangement links TRBV28 to TRBJ1-2, with D tentatively TRBD1 (5 bases). Germline CDR1 reads MDHEN; CDR2 reads SYDVKM. V was clipped by 3 bases and J by 13 bases, with 15 bases between them. This CDR3 is 12 amino acids long. Here the CDR3 DNA reads TGTGCCAGCAGTTTTTCTGAGCGGGGGTCCACCTTC. Translation: CASSFSERGSTF.

The chain employs TRBV5-1 and TRBJ2-2; 8 bases agree with TRBD1. The CDR3 loop spans 16 amino acids. Germline V gene lookup returns CDR1 SGHRS and CDR2 YFSETQ. The trim removed 4 bases at V and 2 bases at J, leaving 7 bases unmatched. The CDR3 bases are TGCGCCAGCAGCCCACGGACAGGGACAAACACCGGGGAGCTGTTTTTT. As protein: CASSPRTGTNTGELFF.

On this clone: Different DNA sequences within this sample yield the same CDR3. J is TRBJ2-7 and V is TRBV6-5, with TRBD2 identical over 9 bases. V was pared by 0 bases and J by 0 bases, with 3 bases of the junction left unmatched. The CDR3 contains 16 residues. Germline V gene data show CDR1 as MNHEY and CDR2 as SVGAGI. CDR3 sequence (DNA): TGTGCCAGCAGTTACTCGGGTAGCGGGAGCTCCTACGAGCAGTACTTC. Translation: CASSYSGSGSSYEQYF.

On this clone: The DNA is omitted, as the CDR3 cannot be located on it reliably, and the CDR3 follows TCRdb's listing. CDR3 in amino acids: CASTSGFNEKLFF. The gene calls are TRBV19 and TRBJ1-4. Germline V lookup: CDR1 LNHDA, CDR2 SQIVND (reference sequence). The CDR3 is made up of 13 amino acids, end residues included.

As concerns this clone: At the DNA level, this CDR3 is encoded by other sequences in the same sample as well. The chain couples TRBV5-4 to TRBJ1-2; tentatively, D is TRBD1 (6 bases). Per the germline V gene, CDR1 is SGHNT and CDR2 is YYREEE (reference sequence). Deletions cut 0 bases from V and 7 bases from J, with 7 bases between. This CDR3 contains 12 residues. The DNA of the CDR3 is TGTGCCAGCAGCTTGGACAGGGCTGGCTACACCTTC. Its protein is CASSLDRAGYTF.

The chain employs TRBV2 and TRBJ1-2; 7 positions match TRBD1. Unmatched junction bases numbered 16, after V lost 5 bases and J lost 7 bases. CDR1 SNHLY and CDR2 FYNNEI come from the germline V gene. This CDR3 is 16 amino acids long. CDR3 DNA sequence: TGTGCCAGCAGTCCTAGGCCGAGACAGGGTTCATTTGGCTACACCTTC. It yields the protein CASSPRPRQGSFGYTF.

The chain is built from TRBV5-4 and TRBJ1-6; possibly TRBD1 for D (5 bases). Trimming took 3 bases from V and 0 from J, leaving 7 bases between them. Germline lookup yields CDR1 SGHNT and CDR2 YYREEE (reference sequence). The CDR3 extends over 15 amino acids. The DNA of the CDR3 is TGTGCCAGCAGCTGGCAGGGCTCCTATAATTCACCCCTCCACTTT. Its protein is CASSWQGSYNSPLHF.

The count of this clone is one. The J gene is TRBJ1-4, the V gene TRBV19; D unresolved. This CDR3 region has 14 residues. Germline values: CDR1 LNHDA, CDR2 SQIVND (reference sequence). V lost 4 bases and J lost 0, with 6 bases in between. In nucleotides, the CDR3 is TGTGCCAGTAGTAACGCTGCAACTAATGAAAAACTGTTTTTT. Translating gives CASSNAATNEKLFF.

V gene TRBV2 combines with J gene TRBJ2-7; 8 nucleotides agree with TRBD1. Trimming at V came to 1 base and at J to 3 bases, leaving 2 bases not matched to a gene. In germline, CDR1 is SNHLY, CDR2 FYNNEI. The CDR3 extends over 14 amino acids. The chain's CDR3 is CASSEGTGFYEQYF. CDR3 coding DNA: TGTGCCAGCAGTGAAGGGACAGGGTTCTACGAGCAGTACTTC.

V is TRBV27 and J is TRBJ1-4; D perhaps matches TRBD1 (5 bases). V dropped 5 bases and J dropped 3 bases, with 22 bases sitting between them. The germline V gene has CDR1 MNHEY and CDR2 SMNVEV (reference sequence). The CDR3 has 18 amino acids. CDR3 region: CASSQLRTGSGSNEKLFF. The DNA for the CDR3 is TGTGCCAGCAGTCAACTAAGAACAGGATCGGGCTCTAATGAAAAACTGTTTTTT.

This clone has a single count. Here the CDR3 reads CASSAMWSLGEQYF. DNA of the CDR3: TGTGCCAGCAGCGCAATGTGGAGTCTGGGGGAGCAGTACTTC. The chain combines TRBV6-1 with TRBJ2-7; D gene unclear. The germline V and J ends were trimmed by 6 bases and 7 bases, with 19 bases remaining between them. Germline values: CDR1 MNHNS, CDR2 SASEGT. This CDR3 region has 14 residues.

The V call is TRBV4-3, the J call TRBJ2-7; TRBD2 matches at 10 bases. This CDR3 contains 15 residues. V gave up 4 bases and J gave up 0 bases; unmatched junction bases: 3. Germline values: CDR1 LGHNA, CDR2 YSLEER. The CDR3 is CASSRASGGSYEQYF. CDR3 sequence (DNA): TGCGCCAGCAGCCGTGCTAGCGGGGGCTCCTACGAGCAGTACTTC.